This T cell receptor (beta chain) originates from a study of human T cells and chemical hapten exposure. MiXCR, applied by TCRdb to the RACE reads, yields one record per CDR3 protein. Seen here are approximately 79,000 distinct CDR3 sequences, 7% to 9% observed once, and the top ten hold roughly 1.5%. Study-wide results and caveats: Counts of TCRs above 1 in 1000 frequency stayed unchanged with DPC sensitization.

V lost 4 bases and J 4 bases, leaving 11 bases between the germline ends. The CDR3 runs to 15 residues. Time point denoted: healthy volunteer bleed at 6 weeks. It was unfractionated whole blood from which total RNA was extracted. This clonotype appeared a few times. Its antigen is not identified. This TCR derives from a male donor in good health. Some clones in this sample may be carry-over from other donors' samples. Sequencing was carried out using whole blood. This chain connects TRBV12-3 or TRBV12-4 to TRBJ2-6; D is perhaps TRBD1 or TRBD2 (5 bases each). CDR3 in amino acids: CASSYRGTGANVLTF. In nucleotides, the CDR3 is TGTGCCAGCAGTTACAGAGGGACCGGGGCCAACGTCCTGACTTTC.